A selection of T cell receptor beta chains follows, all from one sample in a study of blood T cell repertoires in COVID-19. The protocol was immunoSEQ multiplex PCR, while the TCRdb copy is restricted to in-frame clones and leaves out a portion. The sample has 350,000 to 450,000 clones, around 84% seen once. Sequencing was done on a sample of peripheral blood. These receptor sequences come from a young woman with acute or convalescent COVID-19. Both conserved end residues are part of each CDR3. Fields, in order: J gene, D gene, clone size, V gene, CDR3 DNA, CDR3 protein. D genes are given only for firm matches. Clone size is given for some rows only: seen once, a few or many times, or a class if the clone is expanded.

TRBJ1-2 | TRBD1 | NA | TRBV10-1 | TGCGCCAGCAGTGAGTCGGGGGAAAAAAAAAGGACAGGGGGCGAGTTCTATGGCTACACCTTC | CASSESGEKKRTGGEFYGYTF
TRBJ1-5 | TRBD1 | NA | TRBV6-6 | TGTGCCAGCAGTTACGGGACAGGTAATCAGCCCCAGCATTTT | CASSYGTGNQPQHF
TRBJ2-7 | NA | NA | TRBV6-5 | TGTGCCAGCAAAGAGGGACACGCAGACTACGAGCAGTACTTC | CASKEGHADYEQYF
TRBJ2-2 | NA | NA | TRBV7-9 | TGTGCCAGCAGCTTAGGCCTAAAAGATTACACCGGGGAGCTGTTTTTT | CASSLGLKDYTGELFF
TRBJ1-2 | NA | NA | TRBV28 | TGTGCCAGCAGTACCCCGGACAGATCTGGCTACACCTTC | CASSTPDRSGYTF
TRBJ2-3 | TRBD1 | few | TRBV7-3 | TGTGCCAGCAGCGATACCCCGCGGACAGGGGGATTTGATACGCAGTATTTT | CASSDTPRTGGFDTQYF
TRBJ2-3 | TRBD2 | NA | TRBV19 | TGTGCCAGTAGTATTAACGACGCGGGAGGGCCCTCAGATACGCAGTATTTT | CASSINDAGGPSDTQYF
TRBJ2-4 | TRBD1 | NA | TRBV27 | TGTGCCAGCATGCGAGGATCGACAGGGTGGAGTGGAAACATTCAGTACTTC | CASMRGSTGWSGNIQYF
TRBJ1-2 | NA | once | TRBV28 | TGTGCCAGCAGGAACCCGGACAATAACTATGGCTACACCTTC | CASRNPDNNYGYTF
TRBJ1-1 | NA | NA | TRBV15 | TGTGCCACCAGCAGAGACCGCGTCGCTGAAGCTTTCTTT | CATSRDRVAEAFF
TRBJ2-3 | NA | NA | TRBV5-4 | TGTGCCAGCAGCTGGGACGGGAGCTCCACAGATACGCAGTATTTT | CASSWDGSSTDTQYF
TRBJ2-7 | NA | NA | TRBV5-5 | TGTGCCAGCAGCCGTAACGGGGGTCCCTACGAGCAGTACTTC | CASSRNGGPYEQYF
TRBJ2-3 | TRBD2 | NA | TRBV6-1 | TGTGCCAGCAGTGAAGGCCCAGCGGGGGGAGGTGCAGATACGCAGTATTTT | CASSEGPAGGGADTQYF
TRBJ2-7 | TRBD2 | NA | TRBV4-1 | TGCGCCAGCAGCGACCGGACTAGCGGGGATTACGAGCAGTACTTC | CASSDRTSGDYEQYF
TRBJ1-4 | TRBD1 | NA | TRBV6-6 | TGTGCCAGCAGGACAGGACAGGGACTAAATGAAAAACTGTTTTTT | CASRTGQGLNEKLFF
TRBJ1-2 | NA | NA | TRBV7-9 | TGTGCCAGCAGCAAAGACAGGACCGGGTATGGCTACACCTTC | CASSKDRTGYGYTF
TRBJ2-1 | TRBD2 | NA | TRBV7-9 | TGTGCCAGCAGCTTACGCGGGAGCTCCTACAATGAGCAGTTCTTC | CASSLRGSSYNEQFF
TRBJ1-2 | NA | NA | TRBV25-1 | TGTGCCAGCAGTGAAGGTGTAACTTCTAACTATGGCTACACCTTC | CASSEGVTSNYGYTF
TRBJ2-2 | TRBD1 | NA | TRBV4-2 | TGTGCCAGCAGCCAAGAATCGGACAGGGGCACCGGGGAGCTGTTTTTT | CASSQESDRGTGELFF
TRBJ2-1 | TRBD2 | NA | TRBV6-6 | TGTGCCAGCAGTTACGGGACTAGTTGGGTCGGTGAGCAGTTCTTC | CASSYGTSWVGEQFF
TRBJ2-1 | TRBD1 | once | TRBV5-1 | TGCGCCAGCAGCTTGTTGTCCCAGGGGGCTTACAATGAGCAGTTCTTC | CASSLLSQGAYNEQFF
TRBJ1-6 | NA | NA | TRBV15 | TGTGCCACCAGCAGAGAGCTCAGGGGTGGTAATTCACCCCTCCACTTT | CATSRELRGGNSPLHF
TRBJ2-5 | NA | NA | TRBV3-1/TRBV3-2 | TGTGCCAGCAGCTTCCTCGGGGAGACCCAGTACTTC | CASSFLGETQYF
TRBJ1-2 | NA | NA | TRBV19 | TGTGCCAGTAGTCCCGCGGCCGCACGGAACTATGGCTACACCTTC | CASSPAAARNYGYTF
TRBJ1-6 | TRBD1 | once | TRBV15 | TGTGCCACCAGCATATCACAGGGGGCGCGTTCACCCCTCCACTTT | CATSISQGARSPLHF
TRBJ2-1 | TRBD2 | NA | TRBV7-9 | TGTGCCAGCAGCCCCCGGACTAGCGGGACCAATGAGCAGTTCTTC | CASSPRTSGTNEQFF
TRBJ1-1 | NA | NA | TRBV3-1/TRBV3-2 | TGTGCCAGCAGCCCAGAAAACAAGAACACTGAAGCTTTCTTT | CASSPENKNTEAFF
TRBJ2-3 | NA | NA | TRBV11-3 | TGTGCCAGCAGCCGGGGTTTCACAGATACGCAGTATTTT | CASSRGFTDTQYF
TRBJ2-1 | TRBD1 | once | TRBV24-1 | TGTGCCACCAGGCCGGGACAGGGACACAATGAGCAGTTCTTC | CATRPGQGHNEQFF
TRBJ1-4 | NA | NA | TRBV7-2 | TGTGCCAGCAGCTTAGATGGGGAGCTAACGAATGAAAAACTGTTTTTT | CASSLDGELTNEKLFF
TRBJ2-3 | TRBD1 | NA | TRBV5-8 | TGTGCCAGCAGCTTGAACAGGGGTGCAGATACGCAGTATTTT | CASSLNRGADTQYF
TRBJ2-5 | TRBD1 | NA | TRBV11-2 | TGTGCCAGCAGCTCTCAGGGACAGCCCCAAGAGACCCAGTACTTC | CASSSQGQPQETQYF
TRBJ1-5 | NA | NA | TRBV19 | TGTGCCAGTAGTATGGGGTGGGGGGATCAGCCCCAGCATTTT | CASSMGWGDQPQHF
TRBJ2-5 | NA | NA | TRBV9 | TGTGCCAGCAGCCCTAGCCCGGAGACCCAGTACTTC | CASSPSPETQYF
TRBJ2-4 | TRBD1 | NA | TRBV18 | TGTGCCAGCTCTCCACAGGGGGTGCAAAACATTCAGTACTTC | CASSPQGVQNIQYF
TRBJ2-3 | TRBD1 | NA | TRBV27 | TGTGCCAGCAGAAGACAGGGGCTCCCGAATACGCAGTATTTT | CASRRQGLPNTQYF
TRBJ1-4 | NA | NA | TRBV7-9 | TGTGCCAGCAGCTCCAGGGCGGCAACTAATGAAAAACTGTTTTTT | CASSSRAATNEKLFF
TRBJ2-6 | NA | few | TRBV6-4 | TGTGCCAGCAGTGGGGCAGGAAGCTCTGGGGCCAACGTCCTGACTTTC | CASSGAGSSGANVLTF
TRBJ2-3 | NA | NA | TRBV2 | TGTGCCAGCAATCTGAGGGCCTTCACCACAGATACGCAGTATTTT | CASNLRAFTTDTQYF
TRBJ2-1 | TRBD2 | NA | TRBV9 | TGTGCCAGCAGCCCGGGGGGGGCTGGTGGAGAGCAGTTCTTC | CASSPGGAGGEQFF
TRBJ1-3 | TRBD1 | few | TRBV3-1/TRBV3-2 | TGTGCCAGCAGCCAAGGAAAACCGGGACAGGGAGGAAACACCATATATTTT | CASSQGKPGQGGNTIYF
TRBJ2-3 | TRBD2 | many | TRBV9 | TGTGCCAGCAGCCCCCTGGGGACTAGCGGGAGCACGCAGTATTTT | CASSPLGTSGSTQYF
TRBJ2-2 | NA | NA | TRBV7-3 | TGTGCCAGCAGCTTAAACAGTTTCGCGGGAACGAACACCGGGGAGCTGTTTTTT | CASSLNSFAGTNTGELFF
TRBJ1-1 | TRBD1 | NA | TRBV29-1 | TGCAGCGTGGAAGGGGGCGTGAACACTGAAGCTTTCTTT | CSVEGGVNTEAFF
TRBJ1-2 | NA | NA | TRBV6-5 | TGTGCCAGCAGTCCTCGGGGGGTTTTCGGCTACACCTTC | CASSPRGVFGYTF
TRBJ2-2 | NA | NA | TRBV4-1 | TGCGCCAGCAGCCAAGAAAGGCTACGGGATGGCACCGGGGAGCTGTTTTTT | CASSQERLRDGTGELFF
TRBJ2-7 | NA | NA | TRBV6-5 | TGTGCCAGCAGTTTAAACAGGGCCCCATACGAGCAGTACTTC | CASSLNRAPYEQYF
TRBJ1-1 | NA | NA | TRBV9 | TGTGCCAGCAGCGGACACAGCGGAACGAACACTGAAGCTTTCTTT | CASSGHSGTNTEAFF
TRBJ2-5 | NA | once | TRBV15 | TGTGCCACCCAGTTCCAAGAGACCCAGTACTTC | CATQFQETQYF
TRBJ1-1 | TRBD1 | few | TRBV5-4 | TGTGCCAGCACCCCGGACAGGACGAACCCCGAAGCTTTCTTT | CASTPDRTNPEAFF
TRBJ1-6 | TRBD1 | NA | TRBV9 | TGTGCCAGCAGCGTAGGACAGGGAAATTCACCCCTCCACTTT | CASSVGQGNSPLHF
TRBJ2-5 | NA | NA | TRBV4-1 | TGCGCCAGCAGCCCTCGCTCGGTACGGCAAGAGACCCAGTACTTC | CASSPRSVRQETQYF
TRBJ1-2 | NA | NA | TRBV19 | TGTGCCAGTAGTATAGCCCAGGGCCCCTATGGCTACACCTTC | CASSIAQGPYGYTF
TRBJ1-1 | TRBD1 | few | TRBV5-1 | TGCGCCAGCAGCATGGGACAGGGGACCACTGAAGCTTTCTTT | CASSMGQGTTEAFF
TRBJ2-3 | NA | NA | TRBV5-1 | TGCGCCAGCAGCTTGGCTCACAGAGGGACAGATACGCAGTATTTT | CASSLAHRGTDTQYF
TRBJ1-4 | NA | NA | TRBV4-1 | TGCGCCAGCAGCCAAAGAGAACGTAATGAAAAACTGTTTTTT | CASSQRERNEKLFF
TRBJ1-4 | NA | NA | TRBV3-1/TRBV3-2 | TGTGCCAGCAGCCACAGTAACAGGGAAGGAACTAATGAAAAACTGTTTTTT | CASSHSNREGTNEKLFF
TRBJ2-3 | TRBD1 | NA | TRBV4-2 | TGTGCCAGCAGCCAAGGTGGGACAGGGCCTAATCCTAGCACAGATACGCAGTATTTT | CASSQGGTGPNPSTDTQYF
TRBJ1-1 | NA | NA | TRBV30 | TGTGCCTGGAGTGTCACGGTGCGGGGTTCCCCTGAAGCTTTCTTT | CAWSVTVRGSPEAFF